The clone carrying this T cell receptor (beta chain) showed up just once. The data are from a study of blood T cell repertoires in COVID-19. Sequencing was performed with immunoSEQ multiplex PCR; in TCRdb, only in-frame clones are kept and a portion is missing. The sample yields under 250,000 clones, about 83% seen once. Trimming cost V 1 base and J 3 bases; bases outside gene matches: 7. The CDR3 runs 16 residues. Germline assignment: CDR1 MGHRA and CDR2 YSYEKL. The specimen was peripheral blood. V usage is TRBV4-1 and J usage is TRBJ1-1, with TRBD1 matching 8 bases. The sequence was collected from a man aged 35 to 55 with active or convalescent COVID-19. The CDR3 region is CASSQVGRGRHTEAFF. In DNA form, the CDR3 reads TGCGCCAGCAGCCAAGTGGGCAGGGGGCGGCACACTGAAGCTTTCTTT.